The 17 T cell receptor beta chains listed next were all sequenced from one sample in a study of human T cells and chemical hapten exposure. TCRdb reanalysed the RACE reads using MiXCR and keeps one entry per CDR3 protein. The table lists 50,000 or so distinct CDR3 sequences, roughly a tenth of them singletons. Sample time point: patch test 3, about 24 weeks after DPC sensitization. The treatment: therapeutic diphenylcyclopropenone sensitization with weekly scalp DPC. Here the sequenced sample was whole blood, taken in connection with sensitization to the hapten diphenylcyclopropenone (DPC). These receptors originate from a woman aged 40 to 50 with alopecia areata. Some clones in this sample may be carry-over from other donors' samples.

The table lists this clonotype with a few counts. The V call is TRBV4-3, the J call TRBJ2-3, with 10 bases fitting TRBD2. The CDR3 spans 16 residues. The germline gives CDR1 LGHNA, CDR2 YSLEER. J gave up 5 bases and V 1 base, and 6 bases lay outside the gene matches. The CDR3 DNA sequence: TGCGCCAGCAGCCAAGGCGCTAGCGGGGGTAGAGATACGCAGTATTTT. Protein sequence: CASSQGASGGRDTQYF.

The sample holds a few counts of this clonotype. The genes are TRBV6-5 and TRBJ2-2; TRBD1 aligns across 9 bases. J was trimmed by 5 bases and V by 6 bases; bases with no gene match: 7. This CDR3 is built from 15 residues. In germline, CDR1 is MNHEY, CDR2 SVGAGI. Here the CDR3 reads CASSRAGQGTGELFF. Written as DNA, the CDR3 is TGTGCCAGCAGCCGAGCGGGACAGGGAACCGGGGAGCTGTTTTTT.

This rearrangement joins TRBV6-5 to TRBJ2-1; the D gene is possibly TRBD1 (6 bases). Per germline, CDR1 MNHEY and CDR2 SVGAGI. The ends were cut back, 5 bases at V and 2 bases at J, with 13 bases in the middle. The CDR3 runs 15 residues. The CDR3 spells CASSTRTVPYNEQFF. CDR3 coding DNA: TGTGCCAGCAGTACTAGGACAGTGCCCTACAATGAGCAGTTCTTC.

The rearrangement uses TRBV7-8 and TRBJ1-1, with 7 bases aligning to TRBD1. The CDR3 has 16 amino acids. The V gene end was trimmed by 4 bases and the J gene end by 6 bases; junction bases not matched to a gene: 14. Germline-derived CDR1 and CDR2 are SGHVS and FQNEAQ. The CDR3 nucleotides read TGTGCCAGCAGCTCCCGCTTAACCAGGACAGGCGCTGAAGCTTTCTTT. It specifies CASSSRLTRTGAEAFF.

This clonotype showed up many times. V usage is TRBV7-9 and J usage is TRBJ1-5, with TRBD1 as a possible D gene (5 bases). The CDR3 has 15 amino acids. CDR1 and CDR2 (germline): SEHNR, FQNEAQ (reference sequence). The V end lost 1 base, the J end lost 4 bases, and 11 bases lay between the germline ends. The CDR3 protein is CASSLGPGFNQPQHF. The DNA for the CDR3 is TGTGCCAGCAGCTTAGGACCAGGGTTTAATCAGCCCCAGCATTTT.

This clonotype occurred a few times. The genes are TRBV20-1 and TRBJ1-1; D not certain. There are 13 residues in the CDR3. V gave up 2 bases and J gave up 0 bases, with 7 bases separating them. Germline V gene sequence: CDR1 DFQATT, CDR2 SNEGSKA (reference sequence). CDR3 sequence reads: CSARSSLNTEAFF. Here the CDR3 DNA reads TGCAGTGCTAGATCGAGCTTGAACACTGAAGCTTTCTTT.

The chain recombines TRBV10-2 with TRBJ1-2; TRBD1 is a possible D gene (5 bases). Germline CDR1 and CDR2: WSHSY and SAAADI. Trimming took off 3 bases at V and 5 bases at J, with 10 bases between the two ends. This CDR3 is 13 amino acids long. The CDR3 nucleotides are TGCGCCAGCAGTGAAGAGACAGAGTATGGCTACACCTTC. It is translated as CASSEETEYGYTF.

V usage is TRBV20-1 and J usage is TRBJ1-2; D not resolved. CDR3 length equals 15 residues. CDR1 and CDR2 (germline): DFQATT, SNEGSKA (reference sequence). Trimming removed 1 base at V and 4 bases at J, with 16 bases between. CDR3 bases: TGCAGTGCTAGAGGCCCAGGATCCGGCCCCTATGGCTACACCTTC. Its protein is CSARGPGSGPYGYTF.

This clonotype was found many times. The rearrangement uses TRBV20-1 and TRBJ1-4; 9 bases align to TRBD1. The CDR3 consists of 13 residues. Trimming at V came to 3 bases and at J to 8 bases, leaving 4 bases not matched to a gene. In germline, CDR1 is DFQATT, CDR2 SNEGSKA (reference sequence). DNA for the CDR3: TGCAGTGCTAGGACAGGGGGAAGGGAAAAACTGTTTTTT. It yields the protein CSARTGGREKLFF.

This clonotype was counted only a few times. The CDR3 here is CASSGGLGTENRKAGTQYF. DNA of the CDR3: TGTGCCAGTAGTGGGGGCCTCGGGACGGAGAATCGCAAGGCAGGGACCCAGTACTTC. This sequence joins TRBV19 and TRBJ2-5; TRBD1 might be the D (6 bases). CDR1 LNHDA and CDR2 SQIVND come from the germline V gene (reference sequence). The CDR3 has 19 amino acids. V was clipped by 5 bases and J by 7 bases, with 32 bases between them.

V gene TRBV28 combines with J gene TRBJ2-7; TRBD1 aligns across 7 bases. Germline CDR1 is MDHEN and CDR2 is SYDVKM. V shed 6 bases, J shed 3 bases, and the junction held 8 bases outside the gene matches. The CDR3 consists of 14 residues. The CDR3 nucleotides are TGTGCCAGCAGACCACCCGGGACAGTCTACGAGCAGTACTTC. As protein: CASRPPGTVYEQYF. The complete variable domain, with remaining parts taken from reference TRBV28 and TRBJ2-7, reads DVKVTQSSRYLVKRTGEKVFLECVQDMDHENMFWYRQDPGLGLRLIYFSYDVKMKEKGDIPEGYSVSREKKERFSLILESASTNQTSMYLCASRPPGTVYEQYFGPGTRLTVT.

This clonotype was counted ten times or more. This sequence joins TRBV7-9 and TRBJ1-1; TRBD1 matches at 9 bases. The germline gives CDR1 SEHNR, CDR2 FQNEAQ (reference sequence). The CDR3 has 14 amino acids. V gave up 5 bases and J gave up 4 bases; unmatched junction bases: 5. The DNA for the CDR3 is TGTGCCAGCAGCCCCGGACAGGGGCGCACTGAAGCTTTCTTT. It codes for CASSPGQGRTEAFF.

V is TRBV7-9 and J is TRBJ2-5, with 10 bases fitting TRBD1. V was pared by 3 bases and J by 4 bases, with 5 bases of the junction left unmatched. Germline CDR1 SEHNR, CDR2 FQNEAQ (reference sequence). The CDR3 contains 15 residues. The CDR3 sequence is CASSFRDRGRETQYF. Here the CDR3 DNA reads TGTGCCAGCAGCTTCCGGGACAGGGGAAGAGAGACCCAGTACTTC.

The rearrangement links TRBV7-9 to TRBJ2-1, with D perhaps matching TRBD1 or TRBD2 (6 bases each). CDR3 length: 17 amino acids. V lost 4 bases to trimming and J lost 9 bases, with 25 bases between them. Germline assignment: CDR1 SEHNR and CDR2 FQNEAQ (reference sequence). Written as DNA, the CDR3 is TGTGCCAGCAGCTACGCGGGCGGGGACATAGATTCCCGTGAGCAGTTCTTC. Translating it yields CASSYAGGDIDSREQFF.

This clonotype was counted a few times. This sequence joins TRBV7-2 and TRBJ2-6, with 7 bases that match TRBD1. Germline-derived CDR1 and CDR2 are SGHTA and FQGNSA. The J segment lost 2 bases and the V segment lost 5 bases, leaving 0 bases of the junction unmatched. This CDR3 comprises 14 residues. CDR3 protein: CASSDRAGANVLTF. The DNA of the CDR3 is TGTGCCAGCAGCGACAGGGCTGGGGCCAACGTCCTGACTTTC.

This clonotype was seen ten or more times. The chain links TRBV4-1 to TRBJ2-1; D uncertain. Germline values: CDR1 MGHRA, CDR2 YSYEKL. The CDR3 length is 14 residues. V gave up 0 bases and J gave up 5 bases, with 8 bases separating them. The CDR3 loop reads CASSQEDGDNEQFF. The CDR3 nucleotides read TGCGCCAGCAGCCAAGAGGACGGAGACAATGAGCAGTTCTTC.

The chain has TRBV10-2 and TRBJ1-5; D is ambiguous. Germline loops: CDR1 WSHSY, CDR2 SAAADI. The CDR3 spans 14 residues. V dropped 6 bases and J dropped 1 base, with 10 bases sitting between them. CDR3 amino acids: CASSQLGSNQPQHF. Written as DNA, the CDR3 is TGCGCCAGCAGCCAGTTAGGGAGCAATCAGCCCCAGCATTTT.